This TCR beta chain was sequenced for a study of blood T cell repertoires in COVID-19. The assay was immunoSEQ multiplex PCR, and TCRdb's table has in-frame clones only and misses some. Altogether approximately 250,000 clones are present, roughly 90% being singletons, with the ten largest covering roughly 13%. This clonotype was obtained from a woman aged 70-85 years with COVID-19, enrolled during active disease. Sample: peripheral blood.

CDR3: CASSEPSGGGVFF. The CDR3 coding sequence is TGTGCCAGCAGCGAGCCCTCGGGCGGGGGGGTGTTCTTC. The rearrangement uses TRBV9 and TRBJ2-1; the match to TRBD2 covers 9 bases. The CDR3 runs 13 residues. Trimming removed 3 bases from V and 15 bases from J; junction bases left unmatched: 10. The germline CDR1 and CDR2 sequences are SGDLS and YYNGEE. Supplemented by reference TRBV9 and TRBJ2-1, the full variable domain reads DSGVTQTPKHLITATGQRVTLRCSPRSGDLSVYWYQQSLDQGLQFLIQYYNGEERAKGNILERFSAQQFPDLHSELNLSSLELGDSALYFCASSEPSGGGVFFGPGTRLTVL.